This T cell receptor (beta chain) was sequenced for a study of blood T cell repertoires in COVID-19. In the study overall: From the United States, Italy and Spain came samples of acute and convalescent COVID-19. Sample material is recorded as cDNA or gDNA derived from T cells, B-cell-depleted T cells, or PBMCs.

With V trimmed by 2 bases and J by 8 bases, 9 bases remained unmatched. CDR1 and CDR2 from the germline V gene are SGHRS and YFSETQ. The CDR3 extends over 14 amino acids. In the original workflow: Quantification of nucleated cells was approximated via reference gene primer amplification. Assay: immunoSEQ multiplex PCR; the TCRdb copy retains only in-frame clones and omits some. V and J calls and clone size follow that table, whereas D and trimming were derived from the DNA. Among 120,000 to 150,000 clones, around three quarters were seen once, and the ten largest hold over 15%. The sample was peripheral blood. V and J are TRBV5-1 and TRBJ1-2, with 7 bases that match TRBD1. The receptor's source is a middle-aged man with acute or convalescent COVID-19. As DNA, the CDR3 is TGCGCCAGCAGCTTTGCGACAGGGTCTCAGGGCTACACCTTC. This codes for CASSFATGSQGYTF.